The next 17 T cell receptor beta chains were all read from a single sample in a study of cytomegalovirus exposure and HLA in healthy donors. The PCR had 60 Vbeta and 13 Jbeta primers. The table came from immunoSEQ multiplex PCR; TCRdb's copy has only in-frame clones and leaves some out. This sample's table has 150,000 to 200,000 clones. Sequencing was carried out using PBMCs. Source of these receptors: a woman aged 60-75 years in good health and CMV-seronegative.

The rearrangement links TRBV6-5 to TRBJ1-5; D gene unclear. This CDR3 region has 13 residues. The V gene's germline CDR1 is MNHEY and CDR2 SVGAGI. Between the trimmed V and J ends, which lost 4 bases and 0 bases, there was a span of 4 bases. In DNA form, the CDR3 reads TGTGCCAGCAGTTCGGGTAGCAATCAGCCCCAGCATTTT. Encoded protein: CASSSGSNQPQHF.

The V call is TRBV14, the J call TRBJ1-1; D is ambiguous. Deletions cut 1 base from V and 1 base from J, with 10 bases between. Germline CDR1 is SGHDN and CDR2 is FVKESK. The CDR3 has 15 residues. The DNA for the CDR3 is TGTGCCAGCAGCCAAGGGTGGCCTTGGAACACTGAAGCTTTCTTT. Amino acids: CASSQGWPWNTEAFF.

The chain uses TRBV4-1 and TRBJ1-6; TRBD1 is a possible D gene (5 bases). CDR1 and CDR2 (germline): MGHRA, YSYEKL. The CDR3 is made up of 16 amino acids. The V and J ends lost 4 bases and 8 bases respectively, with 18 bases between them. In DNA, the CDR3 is TGCGCCAGCAGCCGTCTTCACAGGTCCTCGGATTCACCCCTCCACTTT. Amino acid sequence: CASSRLHRSSDSPLHF.

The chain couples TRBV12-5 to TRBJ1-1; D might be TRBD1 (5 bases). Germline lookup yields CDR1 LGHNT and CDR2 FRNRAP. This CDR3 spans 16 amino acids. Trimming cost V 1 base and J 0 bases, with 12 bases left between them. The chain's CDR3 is CASGLGQSLMNTEAFF. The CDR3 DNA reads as TGTGCTAGTGGTTTGGGACAGAGCCTCATGAACACTGAAGCTTTCTTT.

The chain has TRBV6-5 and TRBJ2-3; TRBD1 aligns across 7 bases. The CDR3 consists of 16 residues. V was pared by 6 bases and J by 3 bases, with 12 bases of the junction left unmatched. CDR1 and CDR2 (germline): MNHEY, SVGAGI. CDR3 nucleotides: TGTGCCAGCAGATACCGCGACAGGGCTGTTACAGATACGCAGTATTTT. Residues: CASRYRDRAVTDTQYF.

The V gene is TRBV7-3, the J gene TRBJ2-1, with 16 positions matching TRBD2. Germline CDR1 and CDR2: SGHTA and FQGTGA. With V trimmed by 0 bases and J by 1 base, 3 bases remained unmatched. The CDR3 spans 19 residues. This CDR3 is CASSLTGTSGGVSYNEQFF. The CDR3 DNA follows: TGTGCCAGCAGCTTAACTGGGACTAGCGGGGGGGTGTCCTACAATGAGCAGTTCTTC. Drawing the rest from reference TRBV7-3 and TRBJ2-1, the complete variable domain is GAGVSQTPSNKVTEKGKYVELRCDPISGHTALYWYRQSLGQGPEFLIYFQGTGAADDSGLPNDRFFAVRPEGSVSTLKIQRTERGDSAVYLCASSLTGTSGGVSYNEQFFGPGTRLTVL.

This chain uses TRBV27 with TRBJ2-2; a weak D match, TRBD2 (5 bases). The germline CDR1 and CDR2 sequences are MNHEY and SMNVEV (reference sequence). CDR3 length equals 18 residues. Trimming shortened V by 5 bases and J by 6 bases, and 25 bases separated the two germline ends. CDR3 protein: CASSQSTTRESVAGELFF. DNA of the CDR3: TGTGCCAGCAGTCAAAGTACTACTAGGGAGTCAGTGGCCGGGGAGCTGTTTTTT.

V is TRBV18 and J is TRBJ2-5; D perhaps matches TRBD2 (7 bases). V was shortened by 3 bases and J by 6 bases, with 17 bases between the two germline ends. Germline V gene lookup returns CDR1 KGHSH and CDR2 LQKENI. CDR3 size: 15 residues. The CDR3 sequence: CASSPVGGLDKTQYF. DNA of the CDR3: TGTGCCAGCTCACCTGTCGGGGGGCTTGATAAGACCCAGTACTTC.

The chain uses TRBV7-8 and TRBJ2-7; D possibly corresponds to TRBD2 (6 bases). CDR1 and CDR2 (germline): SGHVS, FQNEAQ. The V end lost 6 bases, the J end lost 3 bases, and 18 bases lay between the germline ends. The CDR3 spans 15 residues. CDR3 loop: CASSLLREELYEQYF. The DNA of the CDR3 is TGTGCCAGCAGTCTCCTAAGGGAGGAACTCTACGAGCAGTACTTC.

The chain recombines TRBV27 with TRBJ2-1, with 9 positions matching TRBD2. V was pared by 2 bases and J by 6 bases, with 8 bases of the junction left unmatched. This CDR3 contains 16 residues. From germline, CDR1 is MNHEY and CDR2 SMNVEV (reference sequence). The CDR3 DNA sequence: TGTGCCAGCAGTTTAGTCCTAGCGGGGAACCGCAATGAGCAGTTCTTC. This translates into CASSLVLAGNRNEQFF.

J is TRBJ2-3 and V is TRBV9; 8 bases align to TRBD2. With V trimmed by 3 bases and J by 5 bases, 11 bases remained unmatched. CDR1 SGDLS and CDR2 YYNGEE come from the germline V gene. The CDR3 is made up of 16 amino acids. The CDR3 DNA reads TGTGCCAGCAGCGGGGCCGGGGGGGCCCGGGGAGATACGCAGTATTTT. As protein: CASSGAGGARGDTQYF.

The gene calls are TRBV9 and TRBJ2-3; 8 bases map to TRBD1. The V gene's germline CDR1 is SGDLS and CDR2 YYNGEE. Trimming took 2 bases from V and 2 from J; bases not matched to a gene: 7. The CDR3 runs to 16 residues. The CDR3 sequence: CASSVRRQGNTDTQYF. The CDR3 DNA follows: TGTGCCAGCAGCGTCCGACGACAGGGGAACACAGATACGCAGTATTTT.

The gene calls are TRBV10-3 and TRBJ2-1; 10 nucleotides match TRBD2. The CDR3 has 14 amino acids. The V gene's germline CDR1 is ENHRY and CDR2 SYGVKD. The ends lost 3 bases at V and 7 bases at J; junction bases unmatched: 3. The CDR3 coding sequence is TGTGCCATCAGTGAACTAGCGGGAACTAATGAGCAGTTCTTC. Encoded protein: CAISELAGTNEQFF.

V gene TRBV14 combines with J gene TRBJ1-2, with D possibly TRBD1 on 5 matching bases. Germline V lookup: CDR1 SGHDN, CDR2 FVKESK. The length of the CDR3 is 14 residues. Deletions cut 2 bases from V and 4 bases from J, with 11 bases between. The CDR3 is CASSQRGSVYGYTF. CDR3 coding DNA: TGTGCCAGCAGCCAACGGGGGTCGGTCTATGGCTACACCTTC.

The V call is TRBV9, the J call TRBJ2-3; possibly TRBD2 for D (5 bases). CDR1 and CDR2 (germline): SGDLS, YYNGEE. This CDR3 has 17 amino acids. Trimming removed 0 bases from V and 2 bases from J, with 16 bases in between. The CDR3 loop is CASSVVPGVAFTDTQYF. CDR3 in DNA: TGTGCCAGCAGCGTAGTACCCGGGGTGGCGTTCACAGATACGCAGTATTTT.

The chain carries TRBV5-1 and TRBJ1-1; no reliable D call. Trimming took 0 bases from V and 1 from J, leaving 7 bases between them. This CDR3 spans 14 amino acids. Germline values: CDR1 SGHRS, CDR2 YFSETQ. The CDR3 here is CASSLENWNTEAFF. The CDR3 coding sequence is TGCGCCAGCAGCTTGGAGAACTGGAACACTGAAGCTTTCTTT.

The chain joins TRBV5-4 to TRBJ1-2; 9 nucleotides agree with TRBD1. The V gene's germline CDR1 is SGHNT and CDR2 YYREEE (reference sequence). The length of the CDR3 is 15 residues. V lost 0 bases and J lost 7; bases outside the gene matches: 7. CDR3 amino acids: CASSLEGTGSGGYTF. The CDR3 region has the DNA TGTGCCAGCAGCTTGGAAGGGACAGGGTCAGGTGGCTACACCTTC.